The 8 T cell receptor beta chains listed next were all sequenced from one sample in a study of early T cells in non-severe SARS-CoV-2 infection. TCRdb recomputed calls from the 5' RACE reads with MiXCR, one row per CDR3 protein. The sample lists under 85,000 distinct CDR3 sequences, about 9% occurring once. Sequencing input: whole blood. These receptors all come from an adult who was a healthcare worker with PCR-confirmed SARS-CoV-2 infection or an uninfected control (not recorded which).

In its sample, this clonotype was seen a few times. V is TRBV5-1 and J is TRBJ2-1; D assignment may be TRBD1 or TRBD2 (5 bases each). V lost 4 bases to trimming and J lost 10 bases, with 15 bases between them. CDR3 length: 13 amino acids. Per the germline V gene, CDR1 is SGHRS and CDR2 is YFSETQ. In DNA, the CDR3 is TGCGCCAGCAGCGTGGGGGATACAATAGAGCAGTTCTTC. Translated: CASSVGDTIEQFF.

This chain joins TRBV11-2 and TRBJ2-2, with D unresolved. CDR1 SGHAT and CDR2 FQNNGV come from the germline V gene. This CDR3 region has 13 residues. Trimming pared 3 bases from V and 4 bases from J, leaving 6 bases between. This chain's CDR3 is CASSLYSTGELFF. As DNA, the CDR3 is TGTGCCAGCAGCTTGTATTCCACCGGGGAGCTGTTTTTT. The full variable domain, with the rest looked up from reference TRBV11-2 and TRBJ2-2, is EAGVAQSPRYKIIEKRQSVAFWCNPISGHATLYWYQQILGQGPKLLIQFQNNGVVDDSQLPKDRFSAERLKGVDSTLKIQPAKLEDSAVYLCASSLYSTGELFFGEGSRLTVL.

A few counts support this clonotype. The CDR3 here is CASRYGQGHTEAFF. The CDR3 bases are TGCGCCAGCCGATATGGACAGGGGCACACTGAAGCTTTCTTT. V is TRBV5-1 and J is TRBJ1-1; TRBD1 matches 9 bases. With 7 bases clipped from V and 3 bases from J, the junction kept 7 bases outside the gene matches. The V gene's germline CDR1 is SGHRS and CDR2 YFSETQ. The CDR3 contains 14 residues.

Comment on this clonotype: A single base separates this from a much larger clone, so it may be a read error. J is TRBJ2-6 and V is TRBV5-4; 10 nucleotides agree with TRBD1. The V and J ends lost 6 bases and 8 bases, in that order; junction bases with no gene match: 14. CDR1 is SGHNT and CDR2 is YYREEE in the germline V gene (reference sequence). The CDR3 covers 17 residues. CDR3 amino acids: CASTTGDRGSGTNVLTF. The CDR3 DNA is TGTGCCAGCACCACAGGGGACAGGGGATCCGGGACCAACGTCCTGACTTTC.

This clonotype has at least ten counts. The chain uses TRBV4-1 and TRBJ2-3; no clear D. CDR1 is MGHRA and CDR2 is YSYEKL in the germline V gene. CDR3 length: 14 amino acids. V was trimmed by 0 bases and J by 4 bases, leaving 8 bases between them. The CDR3 spells CASSQDRFADTQYF. In nucleotides, the CDR3 is TGCGCCAGCAGCCAAGACCGATTCGCAGATACGCAGTATTTT.

The chain recombines TRBV5-4 with TRBJ2-3, with D maybe TRBD1 (6 bases). The germline V gene has CDR1 SGHNT and CDR2 YYREEE (reference sequence). V lost 5 bases and J 0 bases, leaving 10 bases between the germline ends. The CDR3 extends over 14 amino acids. The CDR3 DNA reads TGTGCCAGCAGACAGGGAACTAGCACAGATACGCAGTATTTT. Encoded protein: CASRQGTSTDTQYF.

This clonotype was recorded at least ten times. The chain has TRBV7-9 and TRBJ2-2; D is ambiguous. CDR1 and CDR2 from the germline V gene are SEHNR and FQNEAQ (reference sequence). Deletions cut 8 bases from V and 1 base from J, with 11 bases between. The CDR3 is made up of 14 amino acids. CDR3 nucleotides: TGTGCCAGCTATGGGTCGGTGAACACCGGGGAGCTGTTTTTT. Protein sequence: CASYGSVNTGELFF.

J is TRBJ1-2 and V is TRBV29-1, with TRBD1 as a possible D gene (5 bases). The CDR3 is 12 residues long. V lost 5 bases and J 4 bases, leaving 11 bases between the germline ends. Germline CDR1 and CDR2: SQVTM and ANQGSEA. The CDR3 is CSVRQGSYGYTF. DNA of the CDR3: TGCAGCGTTCGGCAGGGCAGCTATGGCTACACCTTC.